A selection of T cell receptor beta chains follows, all from one sample in a study of control samples from healthy donors and cancer patients. Repertoires were generated with immunoSEQ multiplex PCR, while TCRdb's copy carries only in-frame clones and drops some. This table holds 150,000 to 200,000 clones, approximately 90% found once. The material sequenced was blood. These TCRs come from a man aged 25 to 40 in good health. Each CDR3 is given with its conserved first and last residue. A D gene is named only where the DNA matches it firmly.

>TRBJ1-2|TRBD1|TRBV10-1
TGCGCCAGCAGATCACGGGGACAGACGTTCTACACCTTC
CASRSRGQTFYTF
>TRBJ2-3|.|TRBV5-8
TGTGCCAGCAGCTTCGGCTACACAGATACGCAGTATTTT
CASSFGYTDTQYF
>TRBJ2-7|.|TRBV19
TGTGCCAGTAGTATGCTAGGGACGGCCGAGCAGTACTTC
CASSMLGTAEQYF
>TRBJ2-2|TRBD2|TRBV19
TGTGCCAGTAGTATAGGTACTAGCGGGAGCATCACCGGGGAGCTGTTTTTT
CASSIGTSGSITGELFF
>TRBJ2-1|.|TRBV6-6
TGTGCCAGCGGATTTCCTTTAAAGGAGCAGTTCTTC
CASGFPLKEQFF
>TRBJ2-1|TRBD1|TRBV24-1
TGTGCCACCAGTGAAAGGCAGGGGGCGGGCGGTGAGCAGTTCTTC
CATSERQGAGGEQFF
>TRBJ2-1|TRBD2|TRBV9
TGTGCCAGCAGCAAGCGGGAGGGCTCCTACAATGAGCAGTTCTTC
CASSKREGSYNEQFF
>TRBJ1-2|.|TRBV6-1
TGTGCCAGCAGTGAAGTTCGGACATACTACTACACCTTC
CASSEVRTYYYTF
>TRBJ1-5|.|TRBV28
TGTGCCAGCAGTTTACAAGGGGGACGAGGCAATCAGCCCCAGCATTTT
CASSLQGGRGNQPQHF
>TRBJ1-3|.|TRBV30
TGTGCCTGGAGGGGGGGGGCCAGCCGCTCTGGAAACACCATATATTTT
CAWRGGASRSGNTIYF